A single sample is the source of the 5 T cell receptor delta chains below, sequenced in a study of Vδ1+ human thymocytes. These TCRs' antigens remain unknown. Findings and caveats of the study: Highly polyclonal TRG and TRD repertoires with Gaussian CDR3 length distributions appeared in thymus.

Extracted RNA was reverse transcribed into cDNA. Multiplex PCR used pooled V-gene forward primers and a constant-region reverse primer to amplify CDR3s. TCRdb processed the multiplex PCR reads again with the CATT caller. The table shows about 75,000 delta-chain clones, with approximately 30% occurring only once. The sequenced sample was Vdelta1+ gamma-delta thymocytes from the thymus. Subset in this sample: FACS-sorted CD3+ TCRalphabeta- TCRVdelta1+ TCRVdelta2- thymocytes. All receptors derive from a boy in the first two years of life who had congenital heart surgery.

The rearrangement uses TRDV1 and TRDJ1, with a tentative D call TRDD3 (5 bases). This CDR3 spans 20 amino acids. The ends were cut back, 2 bases at V and 1 base at J, with 26 bases in the middle. Germline assignment: CDR1 TSWWSYY and CDR2 QGS. The CDR3 coding sequence is TGTGCTCTTGGGGAAGTGAACGTAGGGGGGCACGCTAGAGGCACCGATAAACTCATCTTT. It specifies CALGEVNVGGHARGTDKLIF.

The V and J genes are TRDV1 and TRDJ1, with TRDD3 identical over 10 bases. The CDR3 runs 22 residues. Losses at the gene ends were 3 bases for V and 2 bases for J; bases not matched to a gene: 24. Germline CDR1 is TSWWSYY and CDR2 is QGS. The CDR3 region is CALGEGCFHRVAILGDTDKLIF. The CDR3 region has the DNA TGTGCTCTTGGGGAGGGGTGTTTCCACCGCGTGGCAATACTGGGGGATACCGATAAACTCATCTTT.

This clone was found once. V usage is TRDV1 and J usage is TRDJ1; 13 nucleotides agree with TRDD3. V shed 0 bases, J shed 0 bases, and the junction held 16 bases outside the gene matches. Germline CDR1 and CDR2: TSWWSYY and QGS. The CDR3 totals 22 residues. CDR3 region: CALGELSLNTGGYGGYTDKLIF. The CDR3 DNA is TGTGCTCTTGGGGAACTCTCCCTCAATACTGGGGGATACGGTGGGTACACCGATAAACTCATCTTT.

This chain joins TRDV1 and TRDJ1; 10 nucleotides match TRDD3. V lost 2 bases, J lost 3 bases, and 15 bases stayed unmatched. The CDR3 spans 19 residues. Germline CDR1 TSWWSYY, CDR2 QGS. This chain's CDR3 is CALGEGPTTGGFGADKLIF. The CDR3 DNA follows: TGTGCTCTTGGGGAAGGCCCTACAACTGGGGGATTTGGAGCCGATAAACTCATCTTT.

The genes are TRDV1 and TRDJ1, with 13 bases identical to TRDD3. This CDR3 is built from 24 residues. J lost 2 bases, V lost 0 bases, and 24 bases had no gene match. The germline V gene encodes CDR1 TSWWSYY and CDR2 QGS. CDR3 DNA sequence: TGTGCTCTTGGGGAACTTAAAAACTCCGACCTTGGACTGGGGGATACGCTCATGACCGATAAACTCATCTTT. Encoded protein: CALGELKNSDLGLGDTLMTDKLIF.